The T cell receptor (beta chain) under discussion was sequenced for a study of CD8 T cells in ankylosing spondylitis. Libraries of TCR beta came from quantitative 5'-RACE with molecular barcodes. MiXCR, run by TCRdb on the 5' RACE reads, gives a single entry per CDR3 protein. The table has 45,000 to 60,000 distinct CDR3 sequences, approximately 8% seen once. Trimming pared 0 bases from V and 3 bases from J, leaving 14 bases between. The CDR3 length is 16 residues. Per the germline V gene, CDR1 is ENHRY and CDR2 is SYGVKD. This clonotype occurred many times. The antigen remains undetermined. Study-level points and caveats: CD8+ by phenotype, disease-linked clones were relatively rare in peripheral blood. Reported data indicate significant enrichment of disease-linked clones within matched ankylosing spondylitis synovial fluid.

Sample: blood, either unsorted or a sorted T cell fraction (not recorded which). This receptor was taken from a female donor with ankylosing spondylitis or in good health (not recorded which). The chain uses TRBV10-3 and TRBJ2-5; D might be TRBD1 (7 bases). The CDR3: CAISESFRGTEETQYF. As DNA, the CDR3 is TGTGCCATCAGTGAGTCCTTCAGGGGGACTGAAGAGACCCAGTACTTC.